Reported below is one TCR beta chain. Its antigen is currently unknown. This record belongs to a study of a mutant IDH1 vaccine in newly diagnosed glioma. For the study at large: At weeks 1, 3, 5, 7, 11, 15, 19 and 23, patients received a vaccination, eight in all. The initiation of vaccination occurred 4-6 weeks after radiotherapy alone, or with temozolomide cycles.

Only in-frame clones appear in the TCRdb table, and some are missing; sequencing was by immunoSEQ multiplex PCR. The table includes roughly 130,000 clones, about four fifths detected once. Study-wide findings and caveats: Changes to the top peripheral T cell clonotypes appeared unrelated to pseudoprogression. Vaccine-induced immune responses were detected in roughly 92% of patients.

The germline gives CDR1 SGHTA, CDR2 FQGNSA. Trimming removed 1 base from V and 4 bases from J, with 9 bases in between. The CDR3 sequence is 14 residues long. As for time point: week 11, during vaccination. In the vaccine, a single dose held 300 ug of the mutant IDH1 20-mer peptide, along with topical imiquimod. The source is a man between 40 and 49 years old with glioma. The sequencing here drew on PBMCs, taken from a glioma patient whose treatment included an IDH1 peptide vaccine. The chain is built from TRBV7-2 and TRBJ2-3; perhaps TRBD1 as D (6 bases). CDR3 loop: CASSLDRAPDTQYF. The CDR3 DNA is TGTGCCAGCAGCTTAGACAGGGCCCCAGATACGCAGTATTTT.